This T cell receptor beta chain was profiled in a study of cytomegalovirus exposure and HLA in healthy donors. Turning to the study itself: An earlier analysis found 120 million or so unique TCR beta sequences from about 179 million T cells. Overall study findings and caveats: Confirmation in vitro established that a few CMV-associated chains were specific for CMV antigens.

Trimming left V 4 bases short and J 1 base short, with 7 bases between. From germline, CDR1 is SEHNR and CDR2 FQNEAQ (reference sequence). CDR3 length: 13 amino acids. Worth noting for this clone: Its antigen is not known.

Donors were ostensibly healthy at sampling, although undocumented immune exposures were probable. PCR involved 60 Vbeta and 13 Jbeta primers. Using immunoSEQ multiplex PCR, the repertoire was profiled, and TCRdb retains in-frame clones only, with some absent. The table lists 90,000 to 100,000 clones, around 72% of them singletons. Sequenced sample: PBMCs. This chain joins TRBV7-9 and TRBJ2-5; D is possibly TRBD1 (6 bases). The clonotype originates from a male donor in good health and CMV-seronegative. This chain's CDR3 is CASSSDSQETQYF. CDR3 nucleotides: TGTGCCAGCAGCTCGGACAGCCAAGAGACCCAGTACTTC.